This passage covers 9 T cell receptor beta chains from one sample sequenced in a study of tumor-infiltrating lymphocytes in primary liver carcinoma. Investigators took RNA and DNA out together from roughly 21-30 mg of unsorted bulk tissue. A constant-region primer primed TCR beta cDNA synthesis from 500 to 550 ng of total RNA. Employing slightly modified ARM-PCR, three nested multiplex PCR rounds were run, and these gave rise to the TCR beta libraries. The two initial PCR rounds, around 10 cycles each, used TRBV1-TRBV30 forward and C-beta reverse primers. TCRdb fed the multiplex PCR reads into MiXCR, producing one record per CDR3 protein. The data show approximately 73,000 distinct CDR3 sequences, around 75% seen once. Specimen: liver tumor tissue from sampling region 4. The subset was: tumor region T4, right-lateral pole. The receptors stem from a woman aged 60-75 years with primary liver carcinoma and hepatitis B virus infection.

This clonotype has a count of ten or more. This chain connects TRBV6-6 to TRBJ1-5; 8 bases map to TRBD1. V lost 0 bases to trimming and J lost 3 bases; unmatched junction nucleotides: 4. Germline V lookup: CDR1 MNHNY, CDR2 SVGAGI (reference sequence). The CDR3 runs 16 residues. CDR3 nucleotide sequence: TGTGCCAGCAGTTACTCTCCAGGGGGCCTCAATCAGCCCCAGCATTTT. Its protein product is CASSYSPGGLNQPQHF.

This clonotype was recorded a few times. The CDR3, as DNA: TGTGCCGGTGGGGACAGGGACGCCTACGAGCAGTACTTC. Translated, it gives CAGGDRDAYEQYF. The chain combines TRBV7-9 with TRBJ2-7; 9 nucleotides match TRBD1. CDR3 length equals 13 residues. Germline V lookup: CDR1 SEHNR, CDR2 FQNEAQ (reference sequence). Losses at the gene ends were 11 bases for V and 2 bases for J; bases not matched to a gene: 7.

This clonotype was picked up one time. A read error may produce the germline difference seen at one junction end. The V and J genes are TRBV4-2 and TRBJ2-3, with a tentative D call TRBD2 (5 bases). CDR1 LGHNA and CDR2 YNFKEQ come from the germline V gene. The CDR3 has 16 amino acids. The CDR3 reads CASSQVEEGRTDTKYF. CDR3 nucleotides: TGTGCCAGCAGCCAAGTGGAGGAAGGGCGCACAGATACGAAGTATTTT.

This clonotype showed up just once. This sequence joins TRBV14 and TRBJ2-1, with D possibly TRBD2 on 6 matching bases. CDR3 size: 18 residues. Between the trimmed V and J ends, which lost 2 bases and 6 bases, there was a span of 23 bases. The germline CDR1 and CDR2 sequences are SGHDN and FVKESK. CDR3: CASSQRRTNGSAVNEQFF. CDR3 sequence (DNA): TGTGCCAGCAGCCAAAGAAGGACTAACGGGAGCGCCGTCAATGAGCAGTTCTTC.

Of note for this clonotype: A single base separates this from a much larger clone, so it may be a read error. The J gene is TRBJ1-2, the V gene TRBV28; D uncertain. The CDR3 contains 12 residues. Germline values: CDR1 MDHEN, CDR2 SYDVKM. V lost 5 bases, J lost 7 bases, and 11 bases lay in between. The CDR3 is CASSPERAGYTF. In DNA form, the CDR3 reads TGTGCCAGCAGTCCCGAAAGGGCTGGCTACACCTTC.

In regard to this clonotype: It is likely a read error, because the conserved phenylalanine at the end of the CDR3 is missing. This sequence joins TRBV5-1 and TRBJ2-1; D tentatively reads TRBD1 or TRBD2 (5 bases each). The V and J ends lost 8 bases and 5 bases respectively, with 20 bases between them. The CDR3 has 15 residues. The germline gives CDR1 SGHRS, CDR2 YFSETQ. The CDR3 protein is CASSPRDPRHNEQFS. CDR3 sequence (DNA): TGCGCCAGTAGCCCTCGGGACCCGCGCCACAATGAGCAGTTCTCC.

The chain is built from TRBV10-2 and TRBJ2-7; D unresolved. The CDR3 has 14 amino acids. The germline V gene has CDR1 WSHSY and CDR2 SAAADI. The CDR3 region is CESSDWSGLYEQYF. Here the CDR3 DNA reads TGCGAAAGCAGTGACTGGTCAGGATTATACGAGCAGTACTTC.

The V and J genes are TRBV12-3 or TRBV12-4 and TRBJ2-3; TRBD1 matches 7 bases. V trimming: 5 bases; J trimming: 2 bases; junction bases outside the gene matches: 10. This CDR3 comprises 16 residues. The CDR3 DNA is TGTGCCAGCAGTCTAGGGGACAGAGTCTACACAGATACGCAGTATTTT. Amino acids: CASSLGDRVYTDTQYF.

About this clonotype itself: A read error may account for a junction end that differs from germline. This sequence joins TRBV5-1 and TRBJ1-2; D is perhaps TRBD1 (5 bases). Germline CDR1 SGHRS, CDR2 YFSETQ. This CDR3 comprises 14 residues. For the CDR3, the DNA is TGCGCCAGCGGCTTGGGGGTACAGTACTATGGCTACACCTTC. Translated, it gives CASGLGVQYYGYTF.